This TCR beta chain was observed in a study of CD8 T cells in ankylosing spondylitis. Study-level points and caveats: Matched synovial fluid from ankylosing spondylitis patients was reported to be enriched for disease-linked clones. Reactive arthritis synovial fluid and blood previously showed some of these motif variants. Disease-linked clones had a CD8+ phenotype and relatively low frequency in peripheral blood. One TCR beta motif, made up of about 8 highly homologous variants, appeared characteristic of ankylosing spondylitis blood.

This CDR3 contains 15 residues. CDR1 is SGHRS, CDR2 YFSETQ, per germline. V was trimmed by 0 bases and J by 1 base, leaving 7 bases between them. To note about this clonotype: Its target is unknown.

Each TCR beta library was made by quantitative 5'-RACE that incorporated molecular barcodes. Each CDR3 protein gets one entry after TCRdb re-called the 5' RACE reads with MiXCR. Of more than 600,000 distinct CDR3 sequences in the sample, around 20% were seen once. Material for sequencing was blood, either unsorted or a sorted T cell fraction (not recorded which). The chain carries TRBV5-1 and TRBJ2-2; D remains unclear. The clonotype comes from a male donor with ankylosing spondylitis. CDR3 amino acids: CASSLVQKNTGELFF. The DNA of the CDR3 is TGCGCCAGCAGCTTGGTACAGAAGAACACCGGGGAGCTGTTTTTT. The full variable domain, its missing parts supplied by reference TRBV5-1 and TRBJ2-2, is KAGVTQTPRYLIKTRGQQVTLSCSPISGHRSVSWYQQTPGQGLQFLFEYFSETQRNKGNFPGRFSGRQFSNSRSEMNVSTLELGDSALYLCASSLVQKNTGELFFGEGSRLTVL.